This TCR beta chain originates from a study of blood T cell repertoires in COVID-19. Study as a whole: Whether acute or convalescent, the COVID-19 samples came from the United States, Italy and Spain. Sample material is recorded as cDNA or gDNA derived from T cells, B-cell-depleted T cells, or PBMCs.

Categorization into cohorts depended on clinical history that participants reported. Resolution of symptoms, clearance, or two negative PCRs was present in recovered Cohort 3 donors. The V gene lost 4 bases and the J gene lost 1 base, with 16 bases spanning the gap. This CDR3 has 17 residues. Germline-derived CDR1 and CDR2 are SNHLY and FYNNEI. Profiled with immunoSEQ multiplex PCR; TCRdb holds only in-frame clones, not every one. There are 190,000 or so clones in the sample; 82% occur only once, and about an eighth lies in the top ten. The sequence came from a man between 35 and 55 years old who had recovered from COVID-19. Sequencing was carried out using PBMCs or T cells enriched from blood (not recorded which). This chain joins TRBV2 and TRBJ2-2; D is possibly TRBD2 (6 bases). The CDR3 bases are TGTGCCAGCAGTGGAGGAGGGCTAGCCGAGAACACCGGGGAGCTGTTTTTT. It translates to CASSGGGLAENTGELFF.